Reported below is one TCR beta chain. Per the original methods: Reference gene primer amplification yielded estimated nucleated cell counts. The repertoire was sequenced with immunoSEQ multiplex PCR; TCRdb's copy has only in-frame clones and lacks some. The V and J calls and the clone size are those of that table, but D and trimming were determined from the DNA. The sample holds under 300,000 clones, about 90% seen once. The data were taken from a study of blood T cell repertoires in COVID-19. Across the study: The United States, Italy and Spain were the sources of the acute and convalescent COVID-19 samples.

Trimming cost V 10 bases and J 0 bases, with 21 bases left between them. CDR3 length equals 17 residues. Germline CDR1 reads SNHLY; CDR2 reads FYNNEI. This clonotype originated in a man aged 55 to 69 with acute or convalescent COVID-19. The sample comprised peripheral blood. The chain recombines TRBV2 with TRBJ2-2; the D gene is possibly TRBD2 (6 bases). CDR3 sequence reads: CAINPSGLATNTGELFF. DNA for the CDR3: TGTGCCATCAATCCCTCGGGACTGGCCACGAACACCGGGGAGCTGTTTTTT. The full variable domain, its missing parts supplied by reference TRBV2 and TRBJ2-2, is EPEVTQTPSHQVTQMGQEVILRCVPISNHLYFYWYRQILGQKVEFLVSFYNNEISEKSEIFDDQFSVERPDGSNFTLKIRSTKLEDSAMYFCAINPSGLATNTGELFFGEGSRLTVL.